One and the same sample provided the 12 T cell receptor beta chains below, sequenced in a study of blood T cell repertoires in COVID-19. Using immunoSEQ multiplex PCR, the repertoire was profiled, and TCRdb retains in-frame clones only, with some absent. The data hold about 300,000 clones, with around 86% observed a single time. The sample consisted of PBMCs or T cells enriched from blood (not recorded which). The receptors were gathered from a man aged 25 to 45 who had recovered from COVID-19.

The chain joins TRBV30 to TRBJ2-5, with 8 bases fitting TRBD2. Germline V gene lookup returns CDR1 GTSNPN and CDR2 SVGIG (reference sequence). This CDR3 contains 13 residues. The junction had 7 bases not matched to a gene; V was cut back by 6 bases and J by 4 bases. CDR3 sequence: CACSGGAVETQYF. The CDR3 DNA reads TGTGCCTGTTCCGGGGGGGCCGTAGAGACCCAGTACTTC.

About this clone itself: This same CDR3 is encoded by further DNA sequences in the sample. This chain uses TRBV28 with TRBJ1-2, with a tentative D call TRBD1 (6 bases). The CDR3 sequence is 12 residues long. With 6 bases removed from V and 5 bases from J, the gap between germline ends came to 10 bases. CDR1 and CDR2 (germline): MDHEN, SYDVKM. CDR3 sequence: CASRTTGYGYTF. The CDR3 DNA reads TGTGCCAGCAGGACCACAGGGTATGGCTACACCTTC.

This chain uses TRBV28 with TRBJ1-2; 10 bases map to TRBD1. Germline CDR1 is MDHEN and CDR2 is SYDVKM. There are 16 residues in the CDR3. The V and J ends lost 3 bases and 2 bases, in that order; junction bases with no gene match: 6. CDR3 sequence (DNA): TGTGCCAGCAGTTTTGGGGGACAGGGGCAGAACTATGGCTACACCTTC. Amino acid sequence: CASSFGGQGQNYGYTF.

V and J are TRBV5-1 and TRBJ2-5; TRBD2 aligns across 10 bases. With 4 bases clipped from V and 4 bases from J, the junction kept 10 bases outside the gene matches. There are 16 residues in the CDR3. Germline V CDR1 and CDR2: SGHRS, YFSETQ. CDR3 sequence (DNA): TGCGCCAGCAGCCCTAACCTAGCGGGAGTGGGAGAGACCCAGTACTTC. This codes for CASSPNLAGVGETQYF.

The rearrangement links TRBV3-1 (or the pseudogene TRBV3-2) to TRBJ2-7; no clear D gene. The V end was cut by 0 bases, the J end by 5 bases, with 8 bases between. This CDR3 spans 13 amino acids. Germline V lookup: CDR1 LGHDT, CDR2 YNNKEL (reference sequence). In DNA form, the CDR3 reads TGTGCCAGCAGCCAAGACTTTAGAAACGAGCAGTACTTC. Amino acid sequence: CASSQDFRNEQYF.

The chain employs TRBV7-9 and TRBJ1-4; 9 nucleotides match TRBD1. Trimming removed 4 bases from V and 7 bases from J; junction bases left unmatched: 7. The CDR3 is made up of 15 amino acids. CDR1 is SEHNR and CDR2 is FQNEAQ in the germline V gene (reference sequence). The DNA of the CDR3 is TGTGCCAGCAGCTCAAGGACAGGGGATGGTGAAAAACTGTTTTTT. This encodes CASSSRTGDGEKLFF.

This chain uses TRBV6-2 or TRBV6-3 with TRBJ2-3; unclear D gene. CDR1 is MNHEY and CDR2 is SVGEGT in the germline V gene. The CDR3 has 14 amino acids. V was trimmed by 0 bases and J by 1 base, leaving 5 bases between them. The CDR3 protein is CASSYSTRTDTQYF. The CDR3 nucleotides are TGTGCCAGCAGTTACTCTACTCGCACAGATACGCAGTATTTT.

The chain couples TRBV5-1 to TRBJ2-5; 9 bases line up with TRBD2. V shed 5 bases and J 4 bases; nucleotides not matched to a gene: 6. The CDR3 covers 14 residues. Germline values: CDR1 SGHRS, CDR2 YFSETQ. CDR3: CASSRGGAGETQYF. The CDR3 coding sequence is TGCGCCAGCAGTCGCGGGGGGGCAGGAGAGACCCAGTACTTC.

The genes are TRBV29-1 and TRBJ2-2; maybe TRBD2 (5 bases). The CDR3 length is 16 residues. CDR1 SQVTM and CDR2 ANQGSEA come from the germline V gene. V was clipped by 7 bases and J by 0 bases, with 18 bases between them. The CDR3 loop is CSAALAGRANTGELFF. DNA of the CDR3: TGCAGCGCCGCCCTCGCGGGCCGCGCGAACACCGGGGAGCTGTTTTTT.

The chain carries TRBV10-3 and TRBJ2-5, with D maybe TRBD2 (7 bases). CDR1 is ENHRY, CDR2 SYGVKD, per germline. Between the trimmed V and J ends, which lost 2 bases and 2 bases, there was a span of 9 bases. The CDR3 contains 14 residues. CDR3 DNA sequence: TGTGCCATCAGTGAGAGGGGGGGTCAAGAGACCCAGTACTTC. Its protein product is CAISERGGQETQYF.

This chain links TRBV28 with TRBJ1-6, with TRBD1 matching over 7 bases. This CDR3 region has 15 residues. Germline V gene lookup returns CDR1 MDHEN and CDR2 SYDVKM. Trimming removed 4 bases from V and 7 bases from J; junction bases left unmatched: 7. DNA for the CDR3: TGTGCCAGCAGTTCCCCGGGACAGACAAATTCACCCCTCCACTTT. This encodes CASSSPGQTNSPLHF.

J is TRBJ2-7 and V is TRBV15, with a tentative D call TRBD2 (7 bases). Germline V gene sequence: CDR1 LNHNV, CDR2 YYDKDF (reference sequence). V lost 2 bases and J lost 1, with 12 bases in between. The CDR3 spans 15 residues. CDR3 sequence: CATSRSEGGSYEQYF. The CDR3 region has the DNA TGTGCCACCAGCAGATCCGAGGGGGGGTCCTACGAGCAGTACTTC.